Each of the 27 T cell receptor beta chains below was sequenced from the same sample in a study of shared clonotypes between healthy human individuals. CD45RO-negative, CCR7-positively selected cells formed the naive CD8 fraction, excluding terminally differentiated effector memory CD45RA+ cells. The method was immunoSEQ multiplex PCR; TCRdb's version includes in-frame clones alone and lacks a portion of them. This table has some 2,000,000 clones, about 95% appearing once. The sample comprised naive CD8+ T cells sorted from blood. The receptors were sampled from a man between 18 and 29 years old in good health.

This chain connects TRBV7-9 to TRBJ1-1, with TRBD1 as a possible D gene (5 bases). CDR3 length: 13 amino acids. Trimming left V 5 bases short and J 5 bases short, with 12 bases between. Per germline, CDR1 SEHNR and CDR2 FQNEAQ (reference sequence). The CDR3 spells CASSTGTGTEAFF. DNA for the CDR3: TGTGCCAGCAGCACCGGGACGGGGACTGAAGCTTTCTTT.

The chain has TRBV13 and TRBJ1-4, with D possibly TRBD1 on 5 matching bases. The germline V gene has CDR1 PRHDT and CDR2 FYEKMQ (reference sequence). Trimming shortened V by 3 bases and J by 6 bases, and 11 bases separated the two germline ends. The CDR3 is made up of 14 amino acids. The DNA for the CDR3 is TGTGCCAGCAGCTTTCAGGGTCTAGATGAAAAACTGTTTTTT. Translating it yields CASSFQGLDEKLFF.

The chain is built from TRBV4-1 and TRBJ1-1; D is ambiguous. The CDR3 runs 15 residues. Trimming removed 3 bases at V and 1 base at J, with 12 bases between. Germline CDR1 MGHRA, CDR2 YSYEKL. The CDR3 sequence is CASSQAQQWNTEAFF. The CDR3 DNA sequence: TGCGCCAGCAGCCAGGCACAGCAATGGAACACTGAAGCTTTCTTT.

The chain uses TRBV4-1 and TRBJ2-7; D might be TRBD1 (5 bases). Germline-derived CDR1 and CDR2 are MGHRA and YSYEKL. The CDR3 loop spans 14 amino acids. V gave up 0 bases and J gave up 3 bases, with 9 bases separating them. CDR3 nucleotide sequence: TGCGCCAGCAGCCAAGATGACAGATTCTACGAGCAGTACTTC. This codes for CASSQDDRFYEQYF.

The CDR3 is CASSSQLSSYEQYF. CDR3 in DNA: TGTGCCAGCAGTTCCCAACTTAGCTCCTACGAGCAGTACTTC. This chain joins TRBV5-6 and TRBJ2-7; D is unclear. The germline V and J ends were trimmed by 5 bases and 0 bases, with 12 bases remaining between them. This CDR3 has 14 amino acids. The germline CDR1 and CDR2 sequences are SGHDT and YYEEEE.

The rearrangement links TRBV7-9 to TRBJ1-2; D perhaps matches TRBD1 (5 bases). V gave up 1 base and J gave up 3 bases, with 12 bases separating them. This CDR3 has 15 amino acids. Germline V gives CDR1 SEHNR, CDR2 FQNEAQ (reference sequence). CDR3 nucleotide sequence: TGTGCCAGCAGCTTAGAAGGGTTAGGGGACTATGGCTACACCTTC. It yields the protein CASSLEGLGDYGYTF.

The V and J genes are TRBV27 and TRBJ2-6; a weak D match, TRBD1 (5 bases). Germline V CDR1 and CDR2: MNHEY, SMNVEV (reference sequence). Deletions cut 5 bases from V and 1 base from J, with 12 bases between. The CDR3 spans 16 residues. The DNA of the CDR3 is TGTGCCAGCAGTCACACAGGAGTTTCTGGGGCCAACGTCCTGACTTTC. This sequence encodes CASSHTGVSGANVLTF.

Comments on this clone: The CDR3 does not close with the conserved phenylalanine or tryptophan, likely indicating a read error. The rearrangement joins TRBV6-1 to TRBJ1-5; D is uncertain. Germline CDR1 MNHNS, CDR2 SASEGT. This CDR3 region has 15 residues. The V gene lost 4 bases and the J gene lost 6 bases, with 16 bases spanning the gap. The chain's CDR3 is CASSVAAPGSQPQHL. The DNA for the CDR3 is TGTGCCAGCAGTGTCGCGGCACCTGGGAGTCAGCCCCAGCATCTT.

This clone was found once. The chain uses TRBV30 and TRBJ1-6, with a tentative D call TRBD1 (5 bases). Trimming pared 2 bases from V and 9 bases from J, leaving 8 bases between. The CDR3 has 12 residues. Looked up from germline, CDR1 is GTSNPN and CDR2 is SVGIG (reference sequence). The chain's CDR3 is CAWSPGSSPLHF. CDR3 bases: TGTGCCTGGAGTCCAGGGTCTTCACCCCTCCACTTT.

With respect to this clone: The sample carries other DNA sequences with the same CDR3. The chain uses TRBV6-1 and TRBJ1-1, with a possible D match to TRBD1 (5 bases). The CDR3 is 14 residues long. Germline V gene data show CDR1 as MNHNS and CDR2 as SASEGT. V lost 3 bases, J lost 4 bases, and 12 bases lay in between. The CDR3 loop reads CASSEAGEGTEAFF. In DNA form, the CDR3 reads TGTGCCAGCAGTGAGGCGGGGGAGGGCACTGAAGCTTTCTTT.

This chain links TRBV5-6 with TRBJ1-1, with D possibly matching TRBD1 (5 bases). The CDR3 runs to 12 residues. With 1 base removed from V and 6 bases from J, the gap between germline ends came to 7 bases. CDR1 and CDR2 from the germline V gene are SGHDT and YYEEEE. The CDR3 coding sequence is TGTGCCAGCAGCTTGCAGGGCCCTGAAGCTTTCTTT. Protein sequence: CASSLQGPEAFF.

The chain combines TRBV7-3 with TRBJ2-7, with 8 bases fitting TRBD1. The CDR3 is 16 amino acids. Unmatched junction bases numbered 8, after V lost 4 bases and J lost 0 bases. Per the germline V gene, CDR1 is SGHTA and CDR2 is FQGTGA. The CDR3 reads CASSSPDRDLSYEQYF. CDR3 DNA sequence: TGTGCCAGCAGCTCTCCGGACAGGGACCTCTCCTACGAGCAGTACTTC. Together with reference TRBV7-3 and TRBJ2-7, the CDR3 gives the full variable domain: GAGVSQTPSNKVTEKGKYVELRCDPISGHTALYWYRQSLGQGPEFLIYFQGTGAADDSGLPNDRFFAVRPEGSVSTLKIQRTERGDSAVYLCASSSPDRDLSYEQYFGPGTRLTVT.

V gene TRBV6-5 combines with J gene TRBJ2-1, with D perhaps matching TRBD1 (6 bases). Germline lookup yields CDR1 MNHEY and CDR2 SVGAGI. V lost 7 bases, J lost 0 bases, and 10 bases lay in between. CDR3 length: 14 residues. The CDR3: CASKGGLSYNEQFF. DNA for the CDR3: TGTGCCAGCAAAGGGGGTCTCTCCTACAATGAGCAGTTCTTC.

Here the CDR3 DNA reads TGCAGCGTTGAACCCAATGAGCAGTTCTTC. It encodes CSVEPNEQFF. V is TRBV29-1 and J is TRBJ2-1, with no clear D. The CDR3 length is 10 residues. Germline lookup yields CDR1 SQVTM and CDR2 ANQGSEA. V dropped 2 bases and J dropped 6 bases, with 2 bases sitting between them.

This chain joins TRBV7-9 and TRBJ2-7; D not resolved. CDR3 length equals 13 residues. The germline CDR1 and CDR2 sequences are SEHNR and FQNEAQ (reference sequence). V shed 5 bases and J shed 2 bases, with 10 bases lying between them. The CDR3 spells CASSPVLTYEQYF. The DNA of the CDR3 is TGTGCCAGCAGCCCAGTGTTGACCTACGAGCAGTACTTC.

This clone was counted once. The chain employs TRBV7-9 and TRBJ1-6; possibly TRBD1 for D (6 bases). Germline V gene sequence: CDR1 SEHNR, CDR2 FQNEAQ (reference sequence). V was trimmed by 4 bases and J by 3 bases, leaving 13 bases between them. The CDR3 extends over 16 amino acids. In nucleotides, the CDR3 is TGTGCCAGCAGCTCCAACAGGGACCTCTATAATTCACCCCTCCACTTT. This codes for CASSSNRDLYNSPLHF.

The CDR3: CASNSGQGWGTGELFF. The CDR3 DNA follows: TGTGCCAGCAACTCCGGACAGGGTTGGGGGACCGGGGAGCTGTTTTTT. The V gene is TRBV2, the J gene TRBJ2-2, with TRBD1 identical over 8 bases. Per the germline V gene, CDR1 is SNHLY and CDR2 is FYNNEI. Losses at the gene ends were 7 bases for V and 5 bases for J; bases not matched to a gene: 12. CDR3 length equals 16 residues.

This clone was detected once. This chain links TRBV28 with TRBJ2-1; D not certain. The V end was cut by 5 bases, the J end by 3 bases, with 11 bases between. This CDR3 region has 14 residues. Per germline, CDR1 MDHEN and CDR2 SYDVKM. The CDR3 DNA sequence: TGTGCCAGCAGTCCGCGGCAGCTCTACAATGAGCAGTTCTTC. Amino acids: CASSPRQLYNEQFF.

V is TRBV9 and J is TRBJ1-4, with D tentatively TRBD1 (6 bases). This CDR3 is 12 amino acids long. V was trimmed by 3 bases and J by 8 bases, leaving 8 bases between them. CDR1 is SGDLS and CDR2 is YYNGEE in the germline V gene. The DNA for the CDR3 is TGTGCCAGCAGCGGAGACAGGGAAAAACTGTTTTTT. It codes for CASSGDREKLFF.

The rearrangement uses TRBV13 and TRBJ2-1; the match to TRBD2 covers 7 bases. The CDR3 consists of 17 residues. Germline trimming cut 5 bases from V and 8 bases from J; bases unmatched to any gene: 18. CDR1 PRHDT and CDR2 FYEKMQ come from the germline V gene (reference sequence). CDR3 sequence: CASSLATLGEGHDEQFF. CDR3 nucleotides: TGTGCCAGCAGCCTTGCGACTCTGGGGGAGGGCCACGATGAGCAGTTCTTC.

The chain joins TRBV6-5 to TRBJ1-1; D is ambiguous. CDR1 is MNHEY and CDR2 is SVGAGI in the germline V gene. Trimming took off 6 bases at V and 10 bases at J, with 12 bases between the two ends. This CDR3 has 11 amino acids. The CDR3 loop is CASSSDEGAFF. The CDR3 DNA follows: TGTGCCAGCAGCTCAGACGAGGGAGCTTTCTTT.

The chain couples TRBV4-1 to TRBJ2-2; D uncertain. Trimming took off 2 bases at V and 2 bases at J, with 6 bases between the two ends. The CDR3 totals 14 residues. Looked up from germline, CDR1 is MGHRA and CDR2 is YSYEKL. In nucleotides, the CDR3 is TGCGCCAGCAGCCAAATATACAACACCGGGGAGCTGTTTTTT. Its translation: CASSQIYNTGELFF.

This clone was found once. In DNA, the CDR3 is TGTGCCAGCAGTGAATTCGTGGGAGCGGGCGAGCAGTACTTC. Translating it yields CASSEFVGAGEQYF. The chain combines TRBV6-1 with TRBJ2-7; the D gene is possibly TRBD2 (6 bases). The V and J ends lost 2 bases and 6 bases respectively, with 14 bases between them. Germline V CDR1 and CDR2: MNHNS, SASEGT. The CDR3 has 14 residues.

This clone was seen only once. The chain recombines TRBV21-1 with TRBJ2-1; the D call in the table, TRBD1, was not verified against the DNA. TRBV21-1 is listed as a pseudogene. The CDR3 has 14 residues. The chain's CDR3 is CASSGRQGANEQFF. The CDR3 DNA follows: TGTGCCAGCAGCGGAAGACAGGGGGCAAATGAGCAGTTCTTC.

CDR3 coding DNA: TGTGCCAGCAGTTACTCGACCAGCGGGGTACTCTACGAGCAGTACTTC. Amino acids: CASSYSTSGVLYEQYF. The rearrangement links TRBV6-6 to TRBJ2-7, with 7 nucleotides matching TRBD2. CDR1 MNHNY and CDR2 SVGAGI come from the germline V gene (reference sequence). V lost 0 bases and J lost 3; bases outside the gene matches: 8. This CDR3 contains 16 residues.

The rearrangement uses TRBV12-2 and TRBJ2-3; TRBD2, the table's D call, lacks a check against the DNA. TRBV12-2 is a recognized pseudogene. CDR3 size: 16 residues. The CDR3 protein is CASRLSCELFTDTQYF. The CDR3 nucleotides read TGTGCAAGTCGCTTGAGTTGCGAGCTGTTCACAGATACGCAGTATTTT.

The chain is built from TRBV27 and TRBJ2-1, with a tentative D call TRBD2 (5 bases). The V end was cut by 0 bases, the J end by 7 bases, with 7 bases between. There are 13 residues in the CDR3. Germline lookup yields CDR1 MNHEY and CDR2 SMNVEV (reference sequence). The DNA for the CDR3 is TGTGCCAGCAGTTTATCCGGGGAAAATGAGCAGTTCTTC. Its translation is CASSLSGENEQFF.